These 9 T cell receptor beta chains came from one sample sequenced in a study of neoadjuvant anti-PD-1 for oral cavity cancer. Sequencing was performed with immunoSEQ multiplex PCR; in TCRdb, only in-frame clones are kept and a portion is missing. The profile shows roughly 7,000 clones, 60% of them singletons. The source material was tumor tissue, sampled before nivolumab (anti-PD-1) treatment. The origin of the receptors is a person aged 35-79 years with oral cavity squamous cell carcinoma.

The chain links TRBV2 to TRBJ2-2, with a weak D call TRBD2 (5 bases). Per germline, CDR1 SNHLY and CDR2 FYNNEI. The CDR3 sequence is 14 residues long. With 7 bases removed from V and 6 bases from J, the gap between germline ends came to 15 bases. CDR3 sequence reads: CASKGLQTAGELFF. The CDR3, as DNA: TGTGCCAGCAAAGGACTGCAAACGGCCGGGGAGCTGTTTTTT.

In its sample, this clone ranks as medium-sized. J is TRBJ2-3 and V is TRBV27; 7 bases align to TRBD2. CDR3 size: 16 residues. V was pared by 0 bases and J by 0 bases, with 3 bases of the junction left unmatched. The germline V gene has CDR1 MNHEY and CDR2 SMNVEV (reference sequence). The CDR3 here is CASSLSGRRSTDTQYF. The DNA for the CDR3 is TGTGCCAGCAGTTTATCCGGGAGGCGTAGCACAGATACGCAGTATTTT.

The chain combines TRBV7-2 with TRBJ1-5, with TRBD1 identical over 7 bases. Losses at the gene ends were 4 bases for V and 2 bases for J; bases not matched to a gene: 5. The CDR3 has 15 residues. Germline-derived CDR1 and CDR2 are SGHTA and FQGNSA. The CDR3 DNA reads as TGTGCCAGCAGCTCTACCGGACAGGGCAATCAGCCCCAGCATTTT. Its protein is CASSSTGQGNQPQHF.

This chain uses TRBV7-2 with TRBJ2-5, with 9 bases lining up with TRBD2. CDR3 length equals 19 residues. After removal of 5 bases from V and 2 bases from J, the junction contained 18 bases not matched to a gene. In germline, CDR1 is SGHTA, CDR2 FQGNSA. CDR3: CASSPFFLISGGSQETQYF. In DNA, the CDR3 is TGTGCCAGCAGCCCTTTTTTTTTGATTAGCGGGGGTTCACAAGAGACCCAGTACTTC.

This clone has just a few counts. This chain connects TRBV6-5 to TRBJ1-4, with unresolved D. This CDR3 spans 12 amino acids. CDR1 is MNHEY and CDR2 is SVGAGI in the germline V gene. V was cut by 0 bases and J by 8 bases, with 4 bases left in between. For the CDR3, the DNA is TGTGCCAGCAGTTACTCCCCCGAAAAACTGTTTTTT. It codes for CASSYSPEKLFF.

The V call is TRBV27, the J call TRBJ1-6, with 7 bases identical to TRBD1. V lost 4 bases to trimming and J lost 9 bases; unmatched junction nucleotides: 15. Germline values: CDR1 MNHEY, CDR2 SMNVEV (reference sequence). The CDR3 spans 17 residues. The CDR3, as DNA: TGTGCCAGCAGTTCCCGTCGGACAGGCTCGAGAGGTTCACCCCTCCACTTT. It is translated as CASSSRRTGSRGSPLHF.

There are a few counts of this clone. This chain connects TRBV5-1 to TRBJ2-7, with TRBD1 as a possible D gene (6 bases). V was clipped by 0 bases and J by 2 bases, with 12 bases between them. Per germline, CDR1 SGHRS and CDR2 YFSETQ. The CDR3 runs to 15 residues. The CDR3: CASSLDDRTTYEQYF. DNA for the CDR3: TGCGCCAGCAGCTTGGACGACAGGACCACCTACGAGCAGTACTTC.

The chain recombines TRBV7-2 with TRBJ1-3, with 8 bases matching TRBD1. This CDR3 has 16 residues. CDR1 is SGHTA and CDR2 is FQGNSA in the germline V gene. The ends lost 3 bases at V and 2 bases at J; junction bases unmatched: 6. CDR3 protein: CASSFSLQGAGNTIYF. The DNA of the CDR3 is TGTGCCAGCAGCTTCTCCTTACAGGGGGCTGGAAACACCATATATTTT.

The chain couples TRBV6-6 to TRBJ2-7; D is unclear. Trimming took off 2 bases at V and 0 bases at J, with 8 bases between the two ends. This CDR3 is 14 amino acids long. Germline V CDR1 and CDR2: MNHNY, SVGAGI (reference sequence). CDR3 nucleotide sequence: TGTGCCAGCAGTTACGAGGCTAGCTCCTACGAGCAGTACTTC. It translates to CASSYEASSYEQYF.